The 25 T cell receptor beta chains listed next were all sequenced from one sample in a study of cytotoxic CD8 clonotypes in ibrutinib-treated CLL. The assay was immunoSEQ multiplex PCR, and TCRdb's table has in-frame clones only and misses some. The sample lists about 44,000 clones, 60% to 80% seen once, with 13% in the top ten. Specimen: PBMCs, collected after 12 months of ibrutinib treatment. The receptors derive from a human donor with chronic lymphocytic leukemia.

The V call is TRBV4-1, the J call TRBJ2-1; the match to TRBD2 covers 7 bases. The CDR3 length is 18 residues. The J segment lost 2 bases and the V segment lost 0 bases, leaving 10 bases of the junction unmatched. From germline, CDR1 is MGHRA and CDR2 YSYEKL. The CDR3, as DNA: TGCGCCAGCAGCCAAGATGTGGGGAGCGGGGCCACCTACAATGAGCAGTTCTTC. Its protein is CASSQDVGSGATYNEQFF.

This sequence joins TRBV15 and TRBJ2-2; 7 nucleotides align to TRBD2. CDR3 size: 12 residues. Germline CDR1 reads LNHNV; CDR2 reads YYDKDF (reference sequence). J lost 12 bases, V lost 4 bases, and 5 bases had no gene match. CDR3 nucleotide sequence: TGTGCCACCAGCACGCGGGAGAATCAGCTGTTTTTT. This encodes CATSTRENQLFF.

The rearrangement links TRBV10-2 to TRBJ1-2, with no clear D. Trimming shortened V by 8 bases and J by 3 bases, and 10 bases separated the two germline ends. CDR1 is WSHSY, CDR2 SAAADI, per germline. This CDR3 spans 12 amino acids. CDR3 loop: CASAKDDYGYTF. The CDR3 region has the DNA TGCGCCAGCGCAAAGGACGACTATGGCTACACCTTC.

The chain couples TRBV19 to TRBJ2-7; D possibly corresponds to TRBD2 (7 bases). This CDR3 has 13 amino acids. Trimming cost V 4 bases and J 5 bases, with 12 bases left between them. CDR1 is LNHDA and CDR2 is SQIVND in the germline V gene (reference sequence). The CDR3 bases are TGTGCCAGTAGTACGGACAGCGGGAACGAGCAGTACTTC. Protein: CASSTDSGNEQYF.

This rearrangement joins TRBV6-9 to TRBJ2-1; D is ambiguous. This CDR3 region has 11 residues. Looked up from germline, CDR1 is MNHGY and CDR2 is SVAAGI. The V gene lost 4 bases and the J gene lost 4 bases, with 2 bases spanning the gap. The CDR3 loop reads CASSLYNEQFF. In DNA, the CDR3 is TGTGCCAGCAGTTTATACAATGAGCAGTTCTTC.

This clone was detected a few times. This chain uses TRBV19 with TRBJ1-1; D call uncertain. Germline V gene lookup returns CDR1 LNHDA and CDR2 SQIVND (reference sequence). V lost 0 bases and J 2 bases, leaving 4 bases between the germline ends. The CDR3 has 13 amino acids. The CDR3 here is CASSIEPNTEAFF. Here the CDR3 DNA reads TGTGCCAGTAGTATAGAACCAAACACTGAAGCTTTCTTT.

This clone was seen a few times. The V gene is TRBV6-4, the J gene TRBJ2-7; D assignment may be TRBD1 or TRBD2 (5 bases each). Germline V gene sequence: CDR1 MRHNA, CDR2 SNTAGT. The CDR3 has 13 residues. V lost 6 bases, J lost 9 bases, and 18 bases lay in between. The CDR3 loop is CASSLPGPQRQYF. CDR3 DNA sequence: TGTGCCAGCAGCCTGCCGGGACCTCAAAGGCAGTACTTC.

The DNA of the CDR3 is TGTGCCAGCAGCTTAGCGTACGGGGAGCTGTTTTTT. It yields the protein CASSLAYGELFF. The chain has TRBV11-1 and TRBJ2-2; D unresolved. The V end was cut by 0 bases, the J end by 7 bases, with 3 bases between. There are 12 residues in the CDR3. CDR1 and CDR2 from the germline V gene are SGHAT and FQDESV (reference sequence).

The V gene is TRBV6-1, the J gene TRBJ2-3; D possibly corresponds to TRBD2 (5 bases). Germline values: CDR1 MNHNS, CDR2 SASEGT. Deletions cut 6 bases from V and 2 bases from J, with 15 bases between. This CDR3 comprises 15 residues. CDR3 nucleotide sequence: TGTGCCAGCAGAAAACGGGAATCTCTCACAGATACGCAGTATTTT. This translates into CASRKRESLTDTQYF.

J is TRBJ1-1 and V is TRBV5-1; D is unresolved. Germline V gene data show CDR1 as SGHRS and CDR2 as YFSETQ. This CDR3 spans 14 amino acids. Between the trimmed V and J ends, which lost 0 bases and 1 base, there was a span of 7 bases. CDR3 residues: CASSLVSENTEAFF. The CDR3 bases are TGCGCCAGCAGCTTGGTTTCAGAGAACACTGAAGCTTTCTTT. Drawing the rest from reference TRBV5-1 and TRBJ1-1, the complete variable domain is KAGVTQTPRYLIKTRGQQVTLSCSPISGHRSVSWYQQTPGQGLQFLFEYFSETQRNKGNFPGRFSGRQFSNSRSEMNVSTLELGDSALYLCASSLVSENTEAFFGQGTRLTVV.

The V and J genes are TRBV5-1 and TRBJ1-2, with D possibly matching TRBD1 (5 bases). Trimming removed 4 bases from V and 7 bases from J, with 14 bases in between. The CDR3 is 13 amino acids. Germline V gene lookup returns CDR1 SGHRS and CDR2 YFSETQ. CDR3 nucleotides: TGCGCCAGCAGCCCGGAGGCGGGGGTTGGCTACACCTTC. Translating it yields CASSPEAGVGYTF.

This clone appeared a few times. The chain employs TRBV19 and TRBJ1-2, with D perhaps matching TRBD1 (5 bases). Germline V gene lookup returns CDR1 LNHDA and CDR2 SQIVND (reference sequence). V was cut by 6 bases and J by 4 bases, with 21 bases left in between. This CDR3 contains 16 residues. The CDR3 protein is CASRETVMRGIYGYTF. CDR3 nucleotides: TGTGCCAGTAGGGAGACAGTCATGAGAGGGATCTATGGCTACACCTTC.

This chain links TRBV30 with TRBJ2-2; D tentatively reads TRBD1 or TRBD2 (5 bases each). Trimming left V 2 bases short and J 3 bases short, with 13 bases between. This CDR3 is built from 15 residues. The germline gives CDR1 GTSNPN, CDR2 SVGIG (reference sequence). The CDR3 region is CAWSPRDPYTGELFF. The DNA for the CDR3 is TGTGCCTGGAGTCCCCGGGACCCCTACACCGGGGAGCTGTTTTTT.

The V gene is TRBV28, the J gene TRBJ2-2; 7 bases line up with TRBD2. Germline CDR1 is MDHEN and CDR2 is SYDVKM. Trimming at V came to 6 bases and at J to 7 bases, leaving 8 bases not matched to a gene. CDR3 length: 14 residues. The CDR3 nucleotides are TGTGCCAGCAGCCCCGCTAGGGAGGGCGGGGAGCTGTTTTTT. It codes for CASSPAREGGELFF. Variable domain in full (rest from reference TRBV28 and TRBJ2-2): DVKVTQSSRYLVKRTGEKVFLECVQDMDHENMFWYRQDPGLGLRLIYFSYDVKMKEKGDIPEGYSVSREKKERFSLILESASTNQTSMYLCASSPAREGGELFFGEGSRLTVL.

The chain carries TRBV19 and TRBJ1-2; D is possibly TRBD1 (6 bases). The CDR3 contains 17 residues. CDR1 is LNHDA, CDR2 SQIVND, per germline (reference sequence). The V end lost 6 bases, the J end lost 6 bases, and 26 bases lay between the germline ends. CDR3 in amino acids: CASSSRGGPASPHGYTF. The CDR3 DNA sequence: TGTGCCAGTAGCTCGCGGGGGGGGCCCGCTTCCCCTCATGGCTACACCTTC.

The chain is built from TRBV28 and TRBJ1-6; D gene uncertain. The CDR3 contains 12 residues. Germline CDR1 reads MDHEN; CDR2 reads SYDVKM. The ends were cut back, 5 bases at V and 9 bases at J, with 8 bases in the middle. CDR3 loop: CASSPPSSPLHF. In nucleotides, the CDR3 is TGTGCCAGCAGTCCCCCCAGTTCACCCCTCCACTTT.

This chain uses TRBV7-9 with TRBJ2-3; TRBD1 matches at 8 bases. The germline V gene encodes CDR1 SEHNR and CDR2 FQNEAQ (reference sequence). This CDR3 has 16 residues. Trimming took 1 base from V and 5 from J; bases not matched to a gene: 8. The CDR3 here is CASSLVIQGAKDTQYF. The CDR3 coding sequence is TGTGCCAGCAGCTTAGTTATTCAGGGGGCGAAAGATACGCAGTATTTT.

The chain is built from TRBV7-9 and TRBJ2-5, with D maybe TRBD2 (5 bases). CDR1 is SEHNR and CDR2 is FQNEAQ in the germline V gene (reference sequence). There are 14 residues in the CDR3. Trimming pared 4 bases from V and 2 bases from J, leaving 11 bases between. Here the CDR3 DNA reads TGTGCCAGCAGCTCAAACACGGGACAAGAGACCCAGTACTTC. Its translation is CASSSNTGQETQYF.

This rearrangement joins TRBV18 to TRBJ2-5; possible D gene TRBD2, 5 bases. CDR3 length equals 15 residues. Per the germline V gene, CDR1 is KGHSH and CDR2 is LQKENI. The V end lost 0 bases, the J end lost 4 bases, and 12 bases lay between the germline ends. The CDR3 bases are TGTGCCAGCTCACCACCGGGCGGGCACGGAGAGACCCAGTACTTC. It translates to CASSPPGGHGETQYF.

The chain links TRBV11-2 to TRBJ2-3, with D unresolved. The CDR3 has 15 residues. Trimming removed 3 bases from V and 4 bases from J, with 14 bases in between. From germline, CDR1 is SGHAT and CDR2 FQNNGV. The CDR3 sequence is CASSFLRSVADTQYF. The CDR3 region has the DNA TGTGCCAGCAGCTTTCTCCGATCGGTCGCAGATACGCAGTATTTT.

CDR3 amino acids: CASSLVWEPGEQYF. CDR3 coding DNA: TGTGCCAGCAGCTTAGTATGGGAACCGGGGGAGCAGTACTTC. The V call is TRBV7-8, the J call TRBJ2-7; tentatively, D is TRBD2 (5 bases). The CDR3 extends over 14 amino acids. V lost 1 base, J lost 7 bases, and 14 bases lay in between. Germline lookup yields CDR1 SGHVS and CDR2 FQNEAQ.

V is TRBV6-5 and J is TRBJ2-1; 14 nucleotides match TRBD2. CDR1 is MNHEY and CDR2 is SVGAGI in the germline V gene. This CDR3 is built from 14 residues. Trimming took 9 bases from V and 9 from J; bases not matched to a gene: 7. In DNA, the CDR3 is TGTGCCAGTAAGGGACTAGCGGGAGACGGTGAGCAGTTCTTC. Amino acids: CASKGLAGDGEQFF.

This clone was counted only a few times. The V gene is TRBV6-1, the J gene TRBJ2-3; perhaps TRBD2 as D (5 bases). V lost 5 bases to trimming and J lost 3 bases, with 9 bases between them. CDR1 and CDR2 from the germline V gene are MNHNS and SASEGT. The CDR3 is 13 residues long. CDR3 sequence (DNA): TGTGCCAGCAGTAGCCGGGAAACAGATACGCAGTATTTT. It specifies CASSSRETDTQYF.

This clone was detected a few times. The chain uses TRBV21-1 and TRBJ2-7; the DNA was not used to check the table's D call, TRBD2. TRBV21-1 is listed as a pseudogene. This CDR3 has 13 residues. This chain's CDR3 is CASSNQREGEQYF. CDR3 in DNA: TGTGCCAGCAGCAACCAGCGGGAGGGCGAGCAGTACTTC.

V gene TRBV19 combines with J gene TRBJ1-5, with D possibly TRBD1 on 6 matching bases. The CDR3 length is 16 residues. Trimming left V 1 base short and J 4 bases short, with 14 bases between. Germline V CDR1 and CDR2: LNHDA, SQIVND (reference sequence). The CDR3 reads CASSIVAGVPNQPQHF. CDR3 in DNA: TGTGCCAGTAGTATAGTTGCAGGGGTACCTAATCAGCCCCAGCATTTT.